Listed here are 24 T cell receptor beta chains from one sample, sequenced in a study of cytomegalovirus exposure and HLA in healthy donors. Primers included in the PCR were 60 Vbeta and 13 Jbeta primers. Clones were read by immunoSEQ multiplex PCR, and TCRdb kept only the in-frame ones, dropping some. The sample lists 55,000 to 65,000 clones; about 77% were seen once. The sequencing input was PBMCs. These receptor sequences come from a man aged 25-40 years in good health and CMV-seropositive.

The rearrangement links TRBV30 to TRBJ2-3, with 10 positions matching TRBD2. J lost 2 bases, V lost 5 bases, and 7 bases had no gene match. This CDR3 has 15 residues. Germline CDR1 reads GTSNPN; CDR2 reads SVGIG (reference sequence). This chain's CDR3 is CAWDGLAETTDTQYF. The CDR3 DNA reads as TGTGCCTGGGACGGACTAGCGGAAACCACAGATACGCAGTATTTT.

The V and J genes are TRBV28 and TRBJ2-1; TRBD1 might be the D (5 bases). Germline CDR1 is MDHEN and CDR2 is SYDVKM. V dropped 2 bases and J dropped 5 bases, with 10 bases sitting between them. The CDR3 runs to 14 residues. The DNA of the CDR3 is TGTGCCAGCAGTTTAGAGACAGTCAACAATGAGCAGTTCTTC. Protein product: CASSLETVNNEQFF.

The rearrangement uses TRBV19 and TRBJ2-5; 7 bases align to TRBD2. This CDR3 region has 16 residues. J gave up 4 bases and V 5 bases, and 13 bases lay outside the gene matches. CDR1 and CDR2 from the germline V gene are LNHDA and SQIVND (reference sequence). The CDR3 spells CASSSFGRGIGETQYF. In DNA, the CDR3 is TGTGCCAGTAGTTCCTTCGGGCGGGGGATCGGAGAGACCCAGTACTTC.

The genes are TRBV2 and TRBJ1-2; 7 positions agree with TRBD1. The CDR3 totals 14 residues. From germline, CDR1 is SNHLY and CDR2 FYNNEI. The CDR3 DNA is TGTGCTTCTAAGGGGTCCCGGGACAGCTATGGCTACACCTTC. Protein product: CASKGSRDSYGYTF.

The V call is TRBV5-1, the J call TRBJ2-1; D perhaps matches TRBD1 (6 bases). V lost 4 bases and J lost 8, with 19 bases in between. The CDR3 sequence is 15 residues long. Germline CDR1 reads SGHRS; CDR2 reads YFSETQ. CDR3 amino acids: CASSRRDNRLYEQFF. As DNA, the CDR3 is TGCGCCAGCAGCCGTCGGGACAACCGTTTGTATGAGCAGTTCTTC.

This clone came up once. The chain joins TRBV15 to TRBJ2-1; D may be TRBD2 (6 bases). Germline CDR1 reads LNHNV; CDR2 reads YYDKDF (reference sequence). The V and J ends lost 5 bases and 2 bases respectively, with 13 bases between them. The CDR3 has 15 residues. CDR3 bases: TGTGCCACCAGCCCCGGGACTGACCCCTACAATGAGCAGTTCTTC. It is translated as CATSPGTDPYNEQFF.

The chain has TRBV5-1 and TRBJ1-1; 7 nucleotides match TRBD1. This CDR3 region has 15 residues. The J segment lost 1 base and the V segment lost 4 bases, leaving 7 bases of the junction unmatched. In germline, CDR1 is SGHRS, CDR2 YFSETQ. The CDR3 nucleotides are TGCGCCAGCAGCATAACGGGACAGCGGAACACTGAAGCTTTCTTT. It translates to CASSITGQRNTEAFF.

The chain has TRBV27 and TRBJ2-1, with 7 bases aligning to TRBD2. The CDR3 is made up of 17 amino acids. V shed 1 base, J shed 4 bases, and the junction held 10 bases outside the gene matches. Germline CDR1 reads MNHEY; CDR2 reads SMNVEV (reference sequence). The CDR3 DNA reads as TGTGCCAGCAGTTTATTCCCCGTGGCTAGCGGATACAATGAGCAGTTCTTC. It codes for CASSLFPVASGYNEQFF.

The rearrangement links TRBV25-1 to TRBJ1-1; 9 bases agree with TRBD1. After removal of 5 bases from V and 5 bases from J, the junction contained 6 bases not matched to a gene. This CDR3 has 14 residues. Germline assignment: CDR1 MGHDK and CDR2 SYGVNS. The CDR3 region is CASSTRTGETEAFF. In DNA, the CDR3 is TGTGCCAGCAGTACCCGGACAGGGGAAACTGAAGCTTTCTTT.

The chain is built from TRBV7-8 and TRBJ2-5, with D perhaps matching TRBD2 (5 bases). CDR3 length: 14 amino acids. Deletions cut 2 bases from V and 4 bases from J, with 11 bases between. Germline values: CDR1 SGHVS, CDR2 FQNEAQ. The CDR3 loop is CASSLYSEGETQYF. In DNA form, the CDR3 reads TGTGCCAGCAGCTTATACAGTGAGGGAGAGACCCAGTACTTC.

The V gene is TRBV7-6, the J gene TRBJ1-5; TRBD1 matches at 9 bases. This CDR3 spans 18 amino acids. V trimming: 1 base; J trimming: 4 bases; junction bases outside the gene matches: 11. Germline CDR1 and CDR2: SGHVS and FNYEAQ. The CDR3 region has the DNA TGTGCCAGCAGCTTAGGGGGCTTCGGGACAGGGCAGAATCAGCCCCAGCATTTT. This sequence encodes CASSLGGFGTGQNQPQHF.

This clone was seen only once. V usage is TRBV28 and J usage is TRBJ1-1; 7 bases align to TRBD1. V dropped 5 bases and J dropped 0; count of bases not matched to a gene: 12. Germline CDR1 and CDR2: MDHEN and SYDVKM. This CDR3 is built from 17 residues. The CDR3 reads CASSLTPWDSMNTEAFF. The DNA of the CDR3 is TGTGCCAGCAGTCTTACGCCCTGGGACAGCATGAACACTGAAGCTTTCTTT. The full variable domain, rest sourced from reference TRBV28 and TRBJ1-1, is DVKVTQSSRYLVKRTGEKVFLECVQDMDHENMFWYRQDPGLGLRLIYFSYDVKMKEKGDIPEGYSVSREKKERFSLILESASTNQTSMYLCASSLTPWDSMNTEAFFGQGTRLTVV.

The table lists this clone with a count of one. The V call is TRBV18, the J call TRBJ2-3; no clear D gene. The CDR3 has 15 amino acids. V shed 3 bases and J shed 3 bases, with 13 bases lying between them. The germline V gene encodes CDR1 KGHSH and CDR2 LQKENI. The DNA for the CDR3 is TGTGCCAGCTCACCCCTCGGCCTCGGGACAGATACGCAGTATTTT. Translating gives CASSPLGLGTDTQYF.

This clone was picked up a small number of times. The chain uses TRBV7-2 and TRBJ1-5; D gene uncertain. The CDR3 has 14 residues. Germline V gene data show CDR1 as SGHTA and CDR2 as FQGNSA. Trimming removed 3 bases from V and 3 bases from J, with 9 bases in between. The CDR3 loop reads CASSLRHLNQPQHF. The CDR3 DNA reads TGTGCCAGCAGCTTGAGACACCTCAATCAGCCCCAGCATTTT.

CDR3 protein: CASSWWGKGRGNEKLFF. The CDR3 DNA reads TGTGCCAGCAGCTGGTGGGGAAAGGGAAGGGGCAATGAAAAACTGTTTTTT. This chain connects TRBV7-8 to TRBJ1-4; a possible D gene is TRBD1 (5 bases). Germline-derived CDR1 and CDR2 are SGHVS and FQNEAQ. The CDR3 consists of 17 residues. Trimming removed 4 bases at V and 5 bases at J, with 20 bases between.

There are a few counts of this clone. The same CDR3 arises from other DNA sequences in this sample as well. V gene TRBV5-1 combines with J gene TRBJ2-7; D may be TRBD1 (5 bases). V was pared by 3 bases and J by 4 bases, with 17 bases between. Germline V gene lookup returns CDR1 SGHRS and CDR2 YFSETQ. The CDR3 spans 15 residues. CDR3 amino acids: CASSSRQFPRYEQYF. The CDR3 region has the DNA TGCGCCAGCAGCTCTAGACAGTTCCCCCGTTACGAGCAGTACTTC.

This chain joins TRBV6-4 and TRBJ1-5, with D unclear. This CDR3 contains 13 residues. Germline V gene data show CDR1 as MRHNA and CDR2 as SNTAGT. V lost 4 bases, J lost 0 bases, and 4 bases lay in between. The CDR3 DNA is TGTGCCAGCAGTGCCTATAGCAATCAGCCCCAGCATTTT. Translated: CASSAYSNQPQHF.

CDR3 amino acids: CASSFGSGGALCEQYF. The CDR3 region has the DNA TGTGCCAGCAGCTTCGGTAGCGGGGGGGCATTGTGTGAGCAGTACTTC. The rearrangement links TRBV5-4 to TRBJ2-7; 11 bases match TRBD2. J lost 7 bases, V lost 2 bases, and 11 bases had no gene match. Germline CDR1 SGHNT, CDR2 YYREEE (reference sequence). This CDR3 has 16 amino acids.

V and J are TRBV4-3 and TRBJ2-5, with D tentatively TRBD1 (7 bases). This CDR3 is 16 amino acids long. Germline values: CDR1 LGHNA, CDR2 YSLEER. The ends were cut back, 2 bases at V and 2 bases at J, with 15 bases in the middle. The chain's CDR3 is CASSQRGTAIQETQYF. The CDR3 DNA follows: TGCGCCAGCAGCCAACGCGGGACAGCGATACAAGAGACCCAGTACTTC.

The CDR3 region has the DNA TGTGCCAGCAGTGGCCCAGGGATCTCTACGCAGTATTTT. This sequence encodes CASSGPGISTQYF. This chain connects TRBV27 to TRBJ2-3, with D possibly TRBD1 on 5 matching bases. V was shortened by 5 bases and J by 8 bases, with 14 bases between the two germline ends. In germline, CDR1 is MNHEY, CDR2 SMNVEV (reference sequence). The CDR3 runs 13 residues.

The V and J genes are TRBV11-2 and TRBJ2-7; TRBD2 is a possible D gene (5 bases). The CDR3 is 14 amino acids. V gave up 3 bases and J gave up 1 base, with 10 bases separating them. The germline CDR1 and CDR2 sequences are SGHAT and FQNNGV. This CDR3 reads CASSFRGLSYEQYF. In DNA form, the CDR3 reads TGTGCCAGCAGCTTCAGAGGGTTGTCCTACGAGCAGTACTTC.

The rearrangement links TRBV9 to TRBJ1-2; TRBD1 matches 9 bases. Germline V gene data show CDR1 as SGDLS and CDR2 as YYNGEE. Trimming removed 0 bases from V and 7 bases from J; junction bases left unmatched: 10. This CDR3 has 16 amino acids. The CDR3 loop is CASSVEGTGQTIGYTF. In DNA form, the CDR3 reads TGTGCCAGCAGCGTAGAGGGGACAGGGCAAACTATTGGCTACACCTTC.

The V gene is TRBV5-8, the J gene TRBJ2-2; possibly TRBD2 for D (6 bases). Germline V CDR1 and CDR2: SGHTS, YDEGEE. With 1 base removed from V and 5 bases from J, the gap between germline ends came to 12 bases. There are 15 residues in the CDR3. The CDR3 sequence: CASSLPGGPTGELFF. The CDR3 nucleotides read TGTGCCAGCAGCTTGCCCGGGGGTCCTACCGGGGAGCTGTTTTTT. Full variable domain (remainder filled in from reference TRBV5-8 and TRBJ2-2): EAGVTQSPTHLIKTRGQQATLRCSPISGHTSVYWYQQALGLGLQFLLWYDEGEERNRGNFPPRFSGRQFPNYSSELNVNALELEDSALYLCASSLPGGPTGELFFGEGSRLTVL.

The chain uses TRBV6-1 and TRBJ1-4; 7 nucleotides align to TRBD1. Germline CDR1 reads MNHNS; CDR2 reads SASEGT. Losses at the gene ends were 5 bases for V and 8 bases for J; bases not matched to a gene: 8. This CDR3 comprises 14 residues. The CDR3 DNA follows: TGTGCCAGCAGTTTCCGCCAGGGGGACGAAAAACTGTTTTTT. Its translation is CASSFRQGDEKLFF.